This T cell receptor (beta chain) was sequenced for a study of vaccination effects on CD4 cells after COVID-19. Data came from immunoSEQ multiplex PCR; TCRdb stores just in-frame clones and leaves some out. The top ten clones hold over 8.5% of a sample with 40,000 or so clones, approximately 70% of them seen once. With respect to this clone: The target antigen is unknown.

The CDR3 runs to 16 residues. Germline lookup yields CDR1 KGHSH and CDR2 LQKENI. Trimming removed 0 bases from V and 1 base from J, with 12 bases in between. CD4+ T cell isolation took place after 10 days of culture. As their vaccination, participants received two doses of either BNT162b2 or mRNA-1273. This receptor was identified in a human donor who received a COVID-19 vaccine. Sequences were derived from CD4+ T cells from PBMCs cultured without peptide, sampled after COVID-19 vaccination. The rearrangement joins TRBV18 to TRBJ1-1; D may be TRBD1 (5 bases). The CDR3 nucleotides read TGTGCCAGCTCACCACCGTTGCGGGGGACGAACACTGAAGCTTTCTTT. Its translation: CASSPPLRGTNTEAFF. Full variable domain (missing parts from reference TRBV18 and TRBJ1-1): NAGVMQNPRHLVRRRGQEARLRCSPMKGHSHVYWYRQLPEEGLKFMVYLQKENIIDESGMPKERFSAEFPKEGPSILRIQQVVRGDSAAYFCASSPPLRGTNTEAFFGQGTRLTVV.